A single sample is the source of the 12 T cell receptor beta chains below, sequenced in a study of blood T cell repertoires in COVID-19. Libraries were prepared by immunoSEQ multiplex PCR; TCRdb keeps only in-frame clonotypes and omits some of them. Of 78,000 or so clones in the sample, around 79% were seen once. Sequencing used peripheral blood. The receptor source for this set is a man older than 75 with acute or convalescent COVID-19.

The CDR3 is CAWSRQGALHGYTF. CDR3 bases: TGTGCCTGGAGTCGGCAGGGGGCCCTTCATGGCTACACCTTC. The genes are TRBV30 and TRBJ1-2; 8 nucleotides agree with TRBD1. Germline V gives CDR1 GTSNPN, CDR2 SVGIG (reference sequence). V lost 2 bases to trimming and J lost 6 bases; unmatched junction nucleotides: 8. CDR3 length: 14 amino acids.

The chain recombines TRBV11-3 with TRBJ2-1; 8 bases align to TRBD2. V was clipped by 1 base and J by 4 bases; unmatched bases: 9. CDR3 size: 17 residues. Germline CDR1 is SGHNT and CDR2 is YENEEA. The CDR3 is CASSLGWVASGYNEQFF. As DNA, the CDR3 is TGTGCCAGCAGCTTAGGGTGGGTGGCTAGCGGGTACAATGAGCAGTTCTTC.

In nucleotides, the CDR3 is TGTGCCAGCAGCTTAAAGGGAGCCGGGGCTGAAGCTTTCTTT. Encoded protein: CASSLKGAGAEAFF. V is TRBV7-3 and J is TRBJ1-1; unclear D gene. CDR3 size: 14 residues. Deletions cut 1 base from V and 6 bases from J, with 12 bases between. In germline, CDR1 is SGHTA, CDR2 FQGTGA.

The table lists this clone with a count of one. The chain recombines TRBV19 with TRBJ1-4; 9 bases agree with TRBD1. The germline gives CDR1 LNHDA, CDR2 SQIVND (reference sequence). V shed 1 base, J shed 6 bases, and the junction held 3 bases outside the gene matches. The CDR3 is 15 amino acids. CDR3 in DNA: TGTGCCAGTAGTATAGTGCGACAGGGGGATGAAAAACTGTTTTTT. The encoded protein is CASSIVRQGDEKLFF. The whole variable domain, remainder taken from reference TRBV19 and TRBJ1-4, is DGGITQSPKYLFRKEGQNVTLSCEQNLNHDAMYWYRQDPGQGLRLIYYSQIVNDFQKGDIAEGYSVSREKKESFPLTVTSAQKNPTAFYLCASSIVRQGDEKLFFGSGTQLSVL.

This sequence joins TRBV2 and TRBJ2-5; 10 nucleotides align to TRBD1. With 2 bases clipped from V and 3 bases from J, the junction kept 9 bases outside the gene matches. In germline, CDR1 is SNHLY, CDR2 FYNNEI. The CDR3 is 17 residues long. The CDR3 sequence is CASSELGTGVYKETQYF. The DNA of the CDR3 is TGTGCCAGCAGTGAACTCGGGACAGGGGTTTACAAAGAGACCCAGTACTTC.

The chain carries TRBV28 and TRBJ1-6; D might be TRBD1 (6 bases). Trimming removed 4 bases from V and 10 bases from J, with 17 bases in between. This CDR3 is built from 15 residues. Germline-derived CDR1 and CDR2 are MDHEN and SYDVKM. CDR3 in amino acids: CASSSSGTRGSPLHF. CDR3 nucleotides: TGTGCCAGCAGTTCGTCCGGGACACGGGGCTCACCCCTCCACTTT.

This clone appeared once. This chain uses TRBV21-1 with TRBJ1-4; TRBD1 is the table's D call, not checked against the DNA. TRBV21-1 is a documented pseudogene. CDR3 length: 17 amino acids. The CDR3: CASNTVQASRTNEKLFF. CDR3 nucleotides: TGTGCCAGCAACACAGTACAGGCATCGAGGACGAATGAAAAACTGTTTTTT.

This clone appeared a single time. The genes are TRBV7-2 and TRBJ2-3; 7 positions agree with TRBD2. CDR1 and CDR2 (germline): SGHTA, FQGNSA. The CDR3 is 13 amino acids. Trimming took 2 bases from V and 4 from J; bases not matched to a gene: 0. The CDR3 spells CASSLSGADTQYF. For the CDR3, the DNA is TGTGCCAGCAGCTTAAGCGGGGCAGATACGCAGTATTTT.

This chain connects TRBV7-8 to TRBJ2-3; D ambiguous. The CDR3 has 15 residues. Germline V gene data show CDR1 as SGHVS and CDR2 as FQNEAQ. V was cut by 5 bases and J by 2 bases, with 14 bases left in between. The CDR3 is CASSRYSASTDTQYF. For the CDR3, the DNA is TGTGCCAGCAGCCGCTACTCTGCCTCCACAGATACGCAGTATTTT.

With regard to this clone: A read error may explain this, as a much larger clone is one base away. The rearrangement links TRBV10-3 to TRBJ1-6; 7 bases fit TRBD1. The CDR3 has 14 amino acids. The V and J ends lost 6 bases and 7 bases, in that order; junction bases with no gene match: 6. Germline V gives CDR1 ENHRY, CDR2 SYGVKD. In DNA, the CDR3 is TGTGCCATCAGCCCGGGCAGGGGGAATTCACCCCTCCACTTT. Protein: CAISPGRGNSPLHF.

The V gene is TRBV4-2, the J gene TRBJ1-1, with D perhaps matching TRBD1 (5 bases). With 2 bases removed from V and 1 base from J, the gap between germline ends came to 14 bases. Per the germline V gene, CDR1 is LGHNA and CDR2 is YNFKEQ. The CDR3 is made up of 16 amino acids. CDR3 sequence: CASSQFQGASNTEAFF. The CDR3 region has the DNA TGTGCCAGCAGCCAATTTCAAGGGGCCTCGAACACTGAAGCTTTCTTT.

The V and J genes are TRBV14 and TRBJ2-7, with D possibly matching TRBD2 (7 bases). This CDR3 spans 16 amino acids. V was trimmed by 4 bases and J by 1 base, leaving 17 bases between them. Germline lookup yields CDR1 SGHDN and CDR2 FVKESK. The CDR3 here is CASSPNGRGPSYEQYF. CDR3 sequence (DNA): TGTGCCAGCAGCCCCAATGGGCGGGGGCCGTCCTACGAGCAGTACTTC.